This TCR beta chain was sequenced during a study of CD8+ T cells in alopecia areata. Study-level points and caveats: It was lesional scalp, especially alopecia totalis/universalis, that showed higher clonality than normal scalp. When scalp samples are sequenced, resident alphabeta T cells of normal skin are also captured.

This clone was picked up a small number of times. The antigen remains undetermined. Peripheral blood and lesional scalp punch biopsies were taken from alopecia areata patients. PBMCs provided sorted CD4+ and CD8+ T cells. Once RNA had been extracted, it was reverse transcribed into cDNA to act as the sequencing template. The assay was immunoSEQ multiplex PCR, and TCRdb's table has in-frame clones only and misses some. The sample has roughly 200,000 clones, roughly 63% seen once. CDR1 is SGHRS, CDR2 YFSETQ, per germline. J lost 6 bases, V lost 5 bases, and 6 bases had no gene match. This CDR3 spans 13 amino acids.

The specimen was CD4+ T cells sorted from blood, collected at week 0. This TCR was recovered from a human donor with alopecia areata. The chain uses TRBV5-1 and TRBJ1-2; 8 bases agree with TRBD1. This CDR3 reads CASRYDRGDGYTF. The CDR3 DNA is TGCGCCAGCAGATACGACAGGGGAGATGGCTACACCTTC.